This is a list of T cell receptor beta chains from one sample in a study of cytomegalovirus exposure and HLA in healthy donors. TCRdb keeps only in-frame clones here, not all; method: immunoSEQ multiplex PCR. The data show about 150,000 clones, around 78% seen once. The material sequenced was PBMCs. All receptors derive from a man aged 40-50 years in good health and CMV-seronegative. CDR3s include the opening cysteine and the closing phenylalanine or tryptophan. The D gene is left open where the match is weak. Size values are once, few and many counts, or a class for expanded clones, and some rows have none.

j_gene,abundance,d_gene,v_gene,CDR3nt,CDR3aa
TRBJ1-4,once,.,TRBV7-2,TGTGCCAGCAGCAGGCGAAGCGGCCCCAATGAAAAACTGTTTTTT,CASSRRSGPNEKLFF
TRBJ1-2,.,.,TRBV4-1,TGCGCCAGCAGCCCCCCTGGTGCGAACTATGGCTACACCTTC,CASSPPGANYGYTF
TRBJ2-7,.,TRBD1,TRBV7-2,TGTGCCAGCAGCTCCTGGACAGGGAGCTACGAGCAGTACTTC,CASSSWTGSYEQYF
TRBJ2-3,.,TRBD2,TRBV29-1,TGCAGCGTCGGGAGGGCTAGCGGAGGGGGAGATACGCAGTATTTT,CSVGRASGGGDTQYF
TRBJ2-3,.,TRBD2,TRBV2,TGTGCCAGCACCCAACCCCTAGCGGGAACAGATACGCAGTATTTT,CASTQPLAGTDTQYF
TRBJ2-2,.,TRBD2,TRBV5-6,TGTGCCAGCAGCCCTGCGTGGCTAGCGGGAAGCACCGGGGAGCTGTTTTTT,CASSPAWLAGSTGELFF
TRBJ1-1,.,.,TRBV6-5,TGTGCCAGCAGTTCCGAGATGAACACTGAAGCTTTCTTT,CASSSEMNTEAFF
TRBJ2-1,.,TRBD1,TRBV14,TGTGCCAGCAGCTTACAGGGGCGCGTGTACAATGAGCAGTTCTTC,CASSLQGRVYNEQFF
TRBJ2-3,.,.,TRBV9,TGTGCCAGCAGCCCGGGGGGCGGTACAGATACGCAGTATTTT,CASSPGGGTDTQYF
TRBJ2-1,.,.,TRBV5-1,TGCGCCAGCAGCTTGGGGCAGCGGGCACAATACAATGAGCAGTTCTTC,CASSLGQRAQYNEQFF
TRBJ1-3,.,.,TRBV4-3,TGCGCCAGCAGCCAAACCCTCTATGGAGGAGAGGCATCTGGAAACACCATATATTTT,CASSQTLYGGEASGNTIYF
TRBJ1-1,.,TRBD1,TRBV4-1,TGCGCCAGCAGCCAAGACAGGGGGACGGACACTGAAGCTTTCTTT,CASSQDRGTDTEAFF
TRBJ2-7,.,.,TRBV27,TGTGCCAGCAGTTTCGGGTCTAACTACGAGCAGTACTTC,CASSFGSNYEQYF
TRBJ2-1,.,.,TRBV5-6,TGTGCCAGCAGCTTGGACGGCCGGGAACGGGGCAATGAGCAGTTCTTC,CASSLDGRERGNEQFF
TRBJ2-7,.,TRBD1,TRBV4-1,TGCGCCAGCAGCCAAGTGGGACAGGGCTACGAGCAGTACTTC,CASSQVGQGYEQYF
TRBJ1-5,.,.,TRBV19,TGTGCCAGTAGTATAGTGGAGGGAGCCAATCAGCCCCAGCATTTT,CASSIVEGANQPQHF
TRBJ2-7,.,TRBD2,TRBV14,TGTGCCAGCAGCCTACGACTAGCGGGGGCGTCCGAGCAGTACTTC,CASSLRLAGASEQYF
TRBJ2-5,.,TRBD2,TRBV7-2,TGTGCCAGCAGCCCGGTAGCGGGAGGGGAGACCCAGTACTTC,CASSPVAGGETQYF
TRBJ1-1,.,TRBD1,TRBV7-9,TGTGCCAGCAGCATAACTCCGGGACAGGGGTTCACTGAAGCTTTCTTT,CASSITPGQGFTEAFF
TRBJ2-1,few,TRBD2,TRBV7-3,TGTGCCAGCAGCTTAAGGGGCGGGGGGTCAACGGATGAGCAGTTCTTC,CASSLRGGGSTDEQFF
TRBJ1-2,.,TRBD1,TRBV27,TGTGCCAGCAGTGAGTACAGGGGGGTTAACTATGGCTACACCTTC,CASSEYRGVNYGYTF
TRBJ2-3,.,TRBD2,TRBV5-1,TGCGCCAGCAGCTTCCTAGCGGGAGAAGACACGCAGTATTTT,CASSFLAGEDTQYF
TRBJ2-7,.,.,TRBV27,TGTGCCAGCAGTTTATCGGGCAGGGGAGAGCAGAGCTCCTACGAGCAGTACTTC,CASSLSGRGEQSSYEQYF
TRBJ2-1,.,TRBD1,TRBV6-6,TGTGCCAGCAGTGGCCGGGACAGGGGAGGAAATGAGCAGTTCTTC,CASSGRDRGGNEQFF
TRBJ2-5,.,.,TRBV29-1,TGCAGCGTAGGCCCCAGGGAGACCCAGTACTTC,CSVGPRETQYF
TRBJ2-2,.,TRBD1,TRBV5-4,TGTGCCAGCAGCGGACAGTCTGGACAGGGGGAAACCGGGGAGCTGTTTTTT,CASSGQSGQGETGELFF
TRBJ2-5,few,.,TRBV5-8,TGTGCCAGCAGGACACTCGGGGGACAGACCCAGTACTTC,CASRTLGGQTQYF
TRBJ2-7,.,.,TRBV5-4,TGTGCCAGCAGCTTGGATGGTAGCGGCATCTCCTACGAGCAGTACTTC,CASSLDGSGISYEQYF
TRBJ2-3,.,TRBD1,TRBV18,TGTGCCAGCTCAAGGGACAGCACTAGCACAGATACGCAGTATTTT,CASSRDSTSTDTQYF
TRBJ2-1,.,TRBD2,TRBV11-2,TGTGCCAGCAGCTTAGCGCGGGGGGGCCGTAACAATGAGCAGTTCTTC,CASSLARGGRNNEQFF
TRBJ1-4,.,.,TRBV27,TGTGCCAGCAGTCACGACACGGGGGGGAATGAAAAACTGTTTTTT,CASSHDTGGNEKLFF
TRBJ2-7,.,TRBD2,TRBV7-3,TGTGCCAGCAGCTCCGGACTAGCTCATGAGCAGTACTTC,CASSSGLAHEQYF
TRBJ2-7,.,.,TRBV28,TGTGCCAGCAGGGCCCAGGTAGGGGGATGGGGCGAGCAGTACTTC,CASRAQVGGWGEQYF
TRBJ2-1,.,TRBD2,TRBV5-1,TGCGCCAGCAGCTTGGGGCGCGGGGGGGCCGGGGAGCAGTTCTTC,CASSLGRGGAGEQFF
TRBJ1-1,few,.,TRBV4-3,TGCGCCAGCAGCTTGAGCAGGGTGTCGAACACTGAAGCTTTCTTT,CASSLSRVSNTEAFF
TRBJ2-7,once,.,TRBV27,TGTGCCAGCAGTCCCCTGGGGGCCCCCCCTAATGACGAGCAGTACTTC,CASSPLGAPPNDEQYF
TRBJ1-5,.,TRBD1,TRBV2,TGTGCCAGCAGTGAAGAATACAGGGGAGATCAGCCCCAGCATTTT,CASSEEYRGDQPQHF
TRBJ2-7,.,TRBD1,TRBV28,TGTGCCAGCATTGGGACAGGGCTCTACGAGCAGTACTTC,CASIGTGLYEQYF
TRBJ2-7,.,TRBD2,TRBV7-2,TGTGCCAGCAGCTTAGGGGCGGGACTAGCCTACGAGCAGTACTTC,CASSLGAGLAYEQYF
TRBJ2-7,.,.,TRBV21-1,TGTGCCAGGAGGTCTGTGGCTGAGCAGTACTTC,CARRSVAEQYF
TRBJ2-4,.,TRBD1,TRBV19,TGTGCCAGTAGTATTGACAGGGAAAGCATTCAGTACTTC,CASSIDRESIQYF
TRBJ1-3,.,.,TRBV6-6,TGTGCCTCACAACAGGGTAATGGAAACACCATATATTTT,CASQQGNGNTIYF
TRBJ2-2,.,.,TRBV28,TGTGCCAGCAGTCGAACGGGGTGGACCGGGGAGCTGTTTTTT,CASSRTGWTGELFF
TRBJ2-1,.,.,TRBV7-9,TGTGCCAGCAGCTCCCGGGAGAGATACAATGAGCAGTTCTTC,CASSSRERYNEQFF
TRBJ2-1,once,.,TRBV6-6,TGTGCCAGCAGTTACTCACAGACCAACAATGAGCAGTTCTTC,CASSYSQTNNEQFF
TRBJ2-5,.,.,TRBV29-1,TGCAGCGTTGAAGGCGACAGCCAAGAGACCCAGTACTTC,CSVEGDSQETQYF
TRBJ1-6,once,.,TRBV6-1,TGTGCCAGCAGTGAAGAGGTCAGGGCGGTTAATTCACCCCTCCACTTT,CASSEEVRAVNSPLHF
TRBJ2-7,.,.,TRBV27,TGTGCCAGCAGTTTAAGGGGACAAAGTTACGAGCAGTACTTC,CASSLRGQSYEQYF
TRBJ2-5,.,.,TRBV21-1,TGTGCCAGCAGCAAAGGGGACAGGGGGCGCATCGTAGAGACCCAGTACTTC,CASSKGDRGRIVETQYF
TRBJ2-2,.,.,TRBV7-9,TGTGCCAGCAGATCGCCGGTCGCGAACACCGGGGAGCTGTTTTTT,CASRSPVANTGELFF
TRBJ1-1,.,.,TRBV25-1,TGTGCCAGTAAACAGGGTGACACCAGAGCTTTCTTT,CASKQGDTRAFF
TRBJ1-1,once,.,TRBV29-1,TGCAGCGTTGAAGAGGGCATGAACACTGAAGCTTTCTTT,CSVEEGMNTEAFF
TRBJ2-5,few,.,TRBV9,TGTGCCAGCAGCGAGCGGCTCCAAGAGACCCAGTACTTC,CASSERLQETQYF
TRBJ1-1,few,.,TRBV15,TGTGCCACCAAAACACCGACAGTGACTGAAGCTTTCTTT,CATKTPTVTEAFF